The present TCR beta chain was sequenced within a study of T cells in Graves' hyperthyroidism and ophthalmopathy. At the level of the study: Pretreatment peripheral blood was obtained at initial diagnosis. Study-level points and caveats: Researchers found most expanded thyroid clonotypes above 0.001 in blood as well.

Trimming stripped 1 base from V and 8 bases from J, with 15 bases between. Germline loops: CDR1 SGHNT, CDR2 YENEEA. CDR3 length: 15 residues. In this sample, this clonotype turned up many times. Its antigen is unidentified. Authors of the study amplified TCR beta CDR3 regions from RNA transcripts. With the HTBI primer set, the TCR CDR3 went through a first round of RT-PCR. Via MiXCR, TCRdb re-called the multiplex PCR reads, giving one row per CDR3 protein. This table has approximately 400,000 distinct CDR3 sequences, 13% appearing once. Sequenced sample: blood. The sequence was obtained from a man under 40 with Graves' hyperthyroidism that later progressed to Graves' ophthalmopathy. The J gene is TRBJ2-1, the V gene TRBV11-3; D unclear. CDR3 residues: CASSLGGTVGDEQFF. The CDR3 DNA sequence: TGTGCCAGCAGCTTAGGGGGTACCGTGGGTGATGAGCAGTTCTTC.